The 26 T cell receptor beta chains in this list originate from one sample, sequenced in a study of T cells in Graves' hyperthyroidism and ophthalmopathy. What was amplified from RNA transcripts were TCR beta CDR3 regions. In the first-round RT-PCR of the TCR CDR3, the HTBI primer set was used. TCRdb called the multiplex PCR reads again in MiXCR, with one record for every CDR3 protein. The table has under 350,000 distinct CDR3 sequences, around 15% seen once. Material: blood. These receptors all stem from an older woman with Graves' ophthalmopathy.

V and J are TRBV19 and TRBJ1-2; D remains ambiguous. The CDR3 covers 13 residues. Trimming removed 2 bases at V and 1 base at J, with 5 bases between. Germline V gene lookup returns CDR1 LNHDA and CDR2 SQIVND (reference sequence). CDR3 nucleotide sequence: TGTGCCAGTAGTATATGGGATAACTATGGCTACACCTTC. This encodes CASSIWDNYGYTF. The entire variable domain, with the rest obtained from reference TRBV19 and TRBJ1-2, is as follows: DGGITQSPKYLFRKEGQNVTLSCEQNLNHDAMYWYRQDPGQGLRLIYYSQIVNDFQKGDIAEGYSVSREKKESFPLTVTSAQKNPTAFYLCASSIWDNYGYTFGSGTRLTVV.

This chain links TRBV28 with TRBJ2-5; D perhaps matches TRBD2 (6 bases). The V gene's germline CDR1 is MDHEN and CDR2 SYDVKM. Trimming took off 6 bases at V and 5 bases at J, with 16 bases between the two ends. The CDR3 is 14 amino acids. CDR3 residues: CASSPGLPLETQYF. The CDR3 DNA follows: TGTGCCAGCAGCCCGGGACTCCCACTGGAGACCCAGTACTTC.

V usage is TRBV11-3 and J usage is TRBJ2-7; no reliable D call. The germline V and J ends were trimmed by 5 bases and 4 bases, with 18 bases remaining between them. Germline CDR1 and CDR2: SGHNT and YENEEA. This CDR3 is 15 amino acids long. The CDR3 bases are TGTGCCAGCAGCCTTGGAATGGACGGCCGTTACGAGCAGTACTTC. Translating gives CASSLGMDGRYEQYF.

This clonotype was found a few times. The chain employs TRBV6-5 and TRBJ1-1; 8 bases map to TRBD1. Germline values: CDR1 MNHEY, CDR2 SVGAGI. The V segment lost 4 bases and the J segment 2 bases; nucleotides outside the gene matches: 9. The CDR3 has 16 amino acids. CDR3 nucleotide sequence: TGTGCCAGCAGTTTAGAGGACAGGGTAGGAAACACTGAAGCTTTCTTT. This codes for CASSLEDRVGNTEAFF.

In its sample, this clonotype was seen many times. This chain connects TRBV2 to TRBJ2-6, with D perhaps matching TRBD2 (7 bases). This CDR3 is built from 17 residues. Per the germline V gene, CDR1 is SNHLY and CDR2 is FYNNEI. The V end lost 3 bases, the J end lost 3 bases, and 15 bases lay between the germline ends. In DNA form, the CDR3 reads TGTGCCAGCAGTGATAGGGGGGGGGCGAGTGGGGCCAACGTCCTGACTTTC. Translation gives CASSDRGGASGANVLTF.

The sample holds many counts of this clonotype. V usage is TRBV11-2 and J usage is TRBJ2-1, with 10 positions matching TRBD2. Germline V gene sequence: CDR1 SGHAT, CDR2 FQNNGV. CDR3 length: 15 residues. Trimming cost V 5 bases and J 8 bases; bases outside gene matches: 9. For the CDR3, the DNA is TGTGCCAGCAGCCTTCTGGGACTAGCGTTCCATGAGCAGTTCTTC. Amino acids: CASSLLGLAFHEQFF.

This clonotype was detected a few times. V and J are TRBV20-1 and TRBJ2-2; either TRBD1 or TRBD2 may supply D (6 bases each). The V end lost 0 bases, the J end lost 7 bases, and 12 bases lay between the germline ends. The CDR3 sequence is 14 residues long. Germline V gene data show CDR1 as DFQATT and CDR2 as SNEGSKA (reference sequence). The CDR3 here is CSARDDRTNGELFF. The CDR3 nucleotides read TGCAGTGCTAGAGATGACAGGACTAACGGGGAGCTGTTTTTT.

With respect to this clonotype: This clone may be a read error of a much larger clone one base away. The genes are TRBV11-2 and TRBJ2-3, with 9 bases fitting TRBD2. This CDR3 region has 15 residues. CDR1 is SGHAT and CDR2 is FQNNGV in the germline V gene. The CDR3 spells CASSYTSGFTDTRYF. CDR3 DNA: TGTGCCAGCAGCTATACTAGCGGGTTTACAGATACGCGGTATTTT.

This chain joins TRBV7-8 and TRBJ2-4, with 7 bases that match TRBD1. CDR3 size: 13 residues. The ends lost 4 bases at V and 6 bases at J; junction bases unmatched: 3. Germline V gene sequence: CDR1 SGHVS, CDR2 FQNEAQ. CDR3 DNA: TGTGCCAGCAGCTCTACAGGGGTAAACATTCAGTACTTC. Encoded protein: CASSSTGVNIQYF.

This clonotype was recorded at least ten times. The chain links TRBV12-3 or TRBV12-4 to TRBJ2-2, with a possible D match to TRBD1 (6 bases). The CDR3 totals 13 residues. V lost 9 bases, J lost 0 bases, and 8 bases lay in between. CDR3 nucleotides: TGTGCCAGTGGACAGACGAACACCGGGGAGCTGTTTTTT. Its protein product is CASGQTNTGELFF.

The sample holds many counts of this clonotype. The chain joins TRBV6-6 to TRBJ2-7; D ambiguous. The V gene lost 2 bases and the J gene lost 2 bases, with 13 bases spanning the gap. The CDR3 extends over 15 amino acids. Per the germline V gene, CDR1 is MNHNY and CDR2 is SVGAGI (reference sequence). CDR3 in DNA: TGTGCCAGCAGTTACGTGACCGGGCGGCCCTACGAGCAGTACTTC. It specifies CASSYVTGRPYEQYF.

This clonotype has at least ten counts. The chain is built from TRBV18 and TRBJ2-7; 7 bases map to TRBD1. The CDR3 runs 14 residues. Losses at the gene ends were 9 bases for V and 0 bases for J; bases not matched to a gene: 8. Germline V CDR1 and CDR2: KGHSH, LQKENI. The CDR3: CASYAGTASYEQYF. In DNA, the CDR3 is TGTGCCAGTTACGCCGGGACAGCCTCCTACGAGCAGTACTTC. The full variable domain, with the rest looked up from reference TRBV18 and TRBJ2-7, is NAGVMQNPRHLVRRRGQEARLRCSPMKGHSHVYWYRQLPEEGLKFMVYLQKENIIDESGMPKERFSAEFPKEGPSILRIQQVVRGDSAAYFCASYAGTASYEQYFGPGTRLTVT.

This chain joins TRBV7-8 and TRBJ2-7; D possibly matches TRBD1 or TRBD2 (5 bases each). Trimming took off 7 bases at V and 7 bases at J, with 20 bases between the two ends. CDR3 length equals 14 residues. Per germline, CDR1 SGHVS and CDR2 FQNEAQ. In nucleotides, the CDR3 is TGTGCCAGCATCCCCCCGGGGACCGACGGGGAGCAGTACTTC. Encoded protein: CASIPPGTDGEQYF.

The rearrangement uses TRBV4-2 and TRBJ1-4; possible D gene TRBD1, 6 bases. Trimming took off 3 bases at V and 2 bases at J, with 13 bases between the two ends. This CDR3 region has 16 residues. CDR1 is LGHNA, CDR2 YNFKEQ, per germline. The CDR3 loop is CASSHPGATTNEKLFF. CDR3 coding DNA: TGTGCCAGCAGCCACCCGGGGGCGACGACTAATGAAAAACTGTTTTTT.

This clonotype was counted between two and nine times. The chain couples TRBV6-1 to TRBJ1-5; D not resolved. Trimming pared 9 bases from V and 0 bases from J, leaving 12 bases between. Germline V gene sequence: CDR1 MNHNS, CDR2 SASEGT. This CDR3 has 14 residues. The CDR3 DNA is TGTGCCAGTACAGAATTTTATAGCAATCAGCCCCAGCATTTT. Amino acids: CASTEFYSNQPQHF.

This clonotype was counted ten times or more. V usage is TRBV9 and J usage is TRBJ2-5; no firm D call. The germline gives CDR1 SGDLS, CDR2 YYNGEE. The length of the CDR3 is 13 residues. The V gene lost 0 bases and the J gene lost 4 bases, with 7 bases spanning the gap. CDR3 in DNA: TGTGCCAGCAGCGTAGCGGTCCGAGAGACCCAGTACTTC. This gives the protein CASSVAVRETQYF.

This clonotype has a count of ten or more. The chain couples TRBV6-5 to TRBJ2-3; TRBD1 or TRBD2 may be the D gene (5 bases each). Germline loops: CDR1 MNHEY, CDR2 SVGAGI. The CDR3 contains 15 residues. V lost 2 bases, J lost 1 base, and 10 bases lay in between. CDR3 loop: CASSYLGRGTDTQYF. CDR3 nucleotide sequence: TGTGCCAGCAGTTACCTGGGACGGGGCACAGATACGCAGTATTTT.

The rearrangement links TRBV6-5 to TRBJ1-2, with D perhaps TRBD1 (6 bases). Germline lookup yields CDR1 MNHEY and CDR2 SVGAGI. Trimming pared 0 bases from V and 4 bases from J, leaving 15 bases between. The CDR3 is 16 residues long. Here the CDR3 reads CASSYSKQGTIYGYTF. CDR3 sequence (DNA): TGTGCCAGCAGTTACTCGAAACAGGGAACTATCTATGGCTACACCTTC.

The V and J genes are TRBV4-1 and TRBJ1-4; TRBD1 aligns across 9 bases. The CDR3 is made up of 16 amino acids. Losses at the gene ends were 0 bases for V and 7 bases for J; bases not matched to a gene: 6. The germline CDR1 and CDR2 sequences are MGHRA and YSYEKL. The CDR3 reads CASSQDPGQGGEKLFF. The CDR3 DNA reads TGCGCCAGCAGCCAAGACCCGGGACAGGGTGGTGAAAAACTGTTTTTT.

The chain carries TRBV7-2 and TRBJ2-5, with D possibly being TRBD1 (6 bases). V gave up 2 bases and J gave up 13 bases, with 29 bases separating them. The CDR3 runs to 17 residues. CDR1 is SGHTA and CDR2 is FQGNSA in the germline V gene. The CDR3 is CASSLNPGDTFKETWYF. Written as DNA, the CDR3 is TGTGCCAGCAGCTTAAACCCTGGGGACACTTTTAAAGAGACCTGGTACTTC.

Many counts were recorded for this clonotype. The J gene is TRBJ2-3, the V gene TRBV20-1, with D perhaps matching TRBD2 (7 bases). V lost 5 bases, J lost 2 bases, and 17 bases lay in between. The CDR3 sequence is 15 residues long. Germline V lookup: CDR1 DFQATT, CDR2 SNEGSKA (reference sequence). As DNA, the CDR3 is TGCAGTGCTTGGGGGCTAGCGGACTACACAGATACGCAGTATTTT. Translating it yields CSAWGLADYTDTQYF.

In this sample, this clonotype turned up many times. The rearrangement links TRBV12-3 or TRBV12-4 to TRBJ1-6; TRBD1 might be the D (6 bases). The length of the CDR3 is 16 residues. V was cut by 1 base and J by 8 bases, with 15 bases left in between. Written as DNA, the CDR3 is TGTGCCAGCAGTTTAGTACAGGGTTGGAGGGATTCACCCCTCCACTTT. Protein product: CASSLVQGWRDSPLHF.

This clonotype was recorded at least ten times. The chain recombines TRBV12-3 or TRBV12-4 with TRBJ1-5; TRBD1 is a possible D gene (5 bases). V was pared by 3 bases and J by 0 bases, with 12 bases between. The CDR3 has 16 amino acids. This CDR3 is CASSFSRTLSNQPQHF. For the CDR3, the DNA is TGTGCCAGCAGTTTTTCCCGGACACTTAGCAATCAGCCCCAGCATTTT.

Of note for this clonotype: At one end the junction does not follow the germline gene, possibly because of a read error. The CDR3 sequence is CAGSPPRTRNTIYF. The CDR3 nucleotides read TGTGCCGGCTCACCACCGAGGACCAGAAACACCATATATTTT. V is TRBV18 and J is TRBJ1-3; no firm D call. The CDR3 is 14 amino acids. From germline, CDR1 is KGHSH and CDR2 LQKENI.

The table lists this clonotype with many counts. The chain carries TRBV2 and TRBJ2-7, with D possibly called TRBD1 or TRBD2 (5 bases each). This CDR3 spans 15 amino acids. Germline V gives CDR1 SNHLY, CDR2 FYNNEI. The V gene lost 7 bases and the J gene lost 0 bases, with 16 bases spanning the gap. CDR3 amino acids: CASIPGPKSSYEQYF. CDR3 coding DNA: TGTGCCAGCATACCGGGACCTAAGAGCTCCTACGAGCAGTACTTC.

The gene calls are TRBV5-4 and TRBJ2-3, with D perhaps matching TRBD2 (5 bases). Per germline, CDR1 SGHNT and CDR2 YYREEE (reference sequence). Trimming took 0 bases from V and 0 from J, leaving 23 bases between them. This CDR3 spans 20 amino acids. The CDR3 nucleotides are TGTGCCAGCAGCTTGGCAGGCGGGTGGTACCAATTTACTAGCACAGATACGCAGTATTTT. The encoded protein is CASSLAGGWYQFTSTDTQYF.